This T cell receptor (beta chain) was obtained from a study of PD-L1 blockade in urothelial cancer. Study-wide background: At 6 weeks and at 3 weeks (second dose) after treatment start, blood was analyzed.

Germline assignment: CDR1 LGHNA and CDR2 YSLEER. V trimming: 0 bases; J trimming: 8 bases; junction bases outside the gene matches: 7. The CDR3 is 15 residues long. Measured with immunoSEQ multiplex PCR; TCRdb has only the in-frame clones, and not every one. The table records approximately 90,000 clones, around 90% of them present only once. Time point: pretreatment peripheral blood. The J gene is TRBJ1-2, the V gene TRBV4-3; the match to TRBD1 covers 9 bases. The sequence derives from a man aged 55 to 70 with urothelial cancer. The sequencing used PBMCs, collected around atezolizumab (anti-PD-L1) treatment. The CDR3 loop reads CASSQEGQGRGGYTF. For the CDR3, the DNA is TGCGCCAGCAGCCAAGAGGGACAGGGCCGGGGAGGCTACACCTTC.